The sample holds a few counts of the clone carrying this T cell receptor (beta chain). Its target is not known. Preparation of the TCRbeta library involved a method that used unique molecular identifiers. TCRdb reprocessed the PCR reads with MiXCR, giving one entry per CDR3 protein. The sample includes a few hundred thousand distinct CDR3 sequences, 6.5% to 9% of them seen just once. V was trimmed by 7 bases and J by 2 bases, leaving 11 bases between them. Germline lookup yields CDR1 MNHNY and CDR2 SVGAGI (reference sequence). The CDR3 spans 13 residues. This sample is part of a study of T-cell reconstitution after alpha-beta-depleted transplantation in children. Whole-study results and caveats: From newly produced T cells came most of the T-cell counts and diversity one year after transplant. Recipient T cells and thymic progenitors that survived were the source of the high TCRbeta diversity seen at day 60 in some patients.

This specimen consisted of peripheral blood, obtained 360 days after TCRalphabeta/CD19-depleted stem cell transplant. The clonotype was recovered from a female patient aged 2-10 years who had a stem cell transplant for Fanconi anemia, so the T cells may come from the graft donor. The J gene is TRBJ2-5, the V gene TRBV6-6, with D tentatively TRBD1 or TRBD2 (5 bases each). Written as DNA, the CDR3 is TGTGCCAGCACGGTCTGGGGGCAAGAGACCCAGTACTTC. This sequence encodes CASTVWGQETQYF.